This TCR beta chain was obtained from a study of regulatory T cells in long-lasting Graves disease. Study-level results: The study found TRBV28, TRBJ1-2 and TRBJ2-5 favored in persistent disease. Accuracy was perhaps lowered by the small sample size. Public clonotype sharing was higher in persistent than newly diagnosed patients.

Arm-PCR of CDR3 regions and iRepertoire HTBI primers were the basis on which TCR beta libraries were built. TCRdb re-analysed the multiplex PCR reads in MiXCR, keeping a single row per CDR3 protein. In the table there are around 340,000 distinct CDR3 sequences, about 20% of which are singletons. Comment on this clonotype: Antigen unknown.

Noted time point: persistent/refractory GD, antithyroid drugs over 5 years with positive TRAb. After RNA was extracted from PBMCs, the TCR library was made from it. Germline CDR1 and CDR2: MDHEN and SYDVKM. Trimming removed 4 bases from V and 2 bases from J, with 19 bases in between. The CDR3 totals 17 residues. The receptor was derived from a female donor with Graves disease. This specimen was peripheral blood mononuclear cells (PBMCs), taken when the disease was refractory, from a patient treated with antithyroid drugs. This chain uses TRBV28 with TRBJ2-3; D possibly corresponds to TRBD1 (6 bases). The CDR3 sequence is CASSSPPTGPFTDTQYF. The DNA of the CDR3 is TGTGCCAGCAGTTCCCCACCGACAGGTCCCTTCACAGATACGCAGTATTTT.